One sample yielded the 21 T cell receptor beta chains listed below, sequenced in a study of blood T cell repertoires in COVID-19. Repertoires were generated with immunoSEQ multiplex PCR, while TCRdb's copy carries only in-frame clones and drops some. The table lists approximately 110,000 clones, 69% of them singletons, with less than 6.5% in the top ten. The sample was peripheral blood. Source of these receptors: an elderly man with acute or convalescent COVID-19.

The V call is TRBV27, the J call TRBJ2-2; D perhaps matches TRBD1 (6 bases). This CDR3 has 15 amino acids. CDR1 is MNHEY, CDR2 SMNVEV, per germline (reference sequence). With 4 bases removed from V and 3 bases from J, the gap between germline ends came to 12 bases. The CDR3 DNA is TGTGCCAGCAGTTGGGGCAGGGGTTACACCGGGGAGCTGTTTTTT. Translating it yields CASSWGRGYTGELFF.

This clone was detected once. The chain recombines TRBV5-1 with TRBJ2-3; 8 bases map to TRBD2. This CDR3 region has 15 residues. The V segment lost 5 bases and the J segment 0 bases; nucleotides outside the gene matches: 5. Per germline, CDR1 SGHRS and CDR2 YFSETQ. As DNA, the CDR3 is TGCGCCAGCAGGCCTAGCGGGTATAGCACAGATACGCAGTATTTT. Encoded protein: CASRPSGYSTDTQYF.

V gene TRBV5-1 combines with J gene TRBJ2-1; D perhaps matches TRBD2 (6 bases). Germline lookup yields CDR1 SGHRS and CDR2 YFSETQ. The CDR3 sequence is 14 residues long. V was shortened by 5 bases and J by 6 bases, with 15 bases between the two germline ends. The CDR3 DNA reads TGCGCCAGCAGGTCGGGCGGGGAAGTCAATGAGCAGTTCTTC. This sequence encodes CASRSGGEVNEQFF.

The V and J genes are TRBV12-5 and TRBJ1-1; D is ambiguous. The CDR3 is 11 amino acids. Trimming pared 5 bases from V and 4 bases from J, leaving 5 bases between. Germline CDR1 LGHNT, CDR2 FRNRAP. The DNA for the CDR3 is TGTGCTAGTGGTCGAGGCACTGAAGCTTTCTTT. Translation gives CASGRGTEAFF. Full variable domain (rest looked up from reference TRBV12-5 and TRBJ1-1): DARVTQTPRHKVTEMGQEVTMRCQPILGHNTVFWYRQTMMQGLELLAYFRNRAPLDDSGMPKDRFSAEMPDATLATLKIQPSEPRDSAVYFCASGRGTEAFFGQGTRLTVV.

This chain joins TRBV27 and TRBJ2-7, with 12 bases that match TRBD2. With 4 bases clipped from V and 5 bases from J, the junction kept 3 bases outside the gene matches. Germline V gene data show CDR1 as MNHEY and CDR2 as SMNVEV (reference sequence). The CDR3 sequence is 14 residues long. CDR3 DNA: TGTGCCAGCAGTTCAAGGACTAGCGGGAACGAGCAGTACTTC. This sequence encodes CASSSRTSGNEQYF.

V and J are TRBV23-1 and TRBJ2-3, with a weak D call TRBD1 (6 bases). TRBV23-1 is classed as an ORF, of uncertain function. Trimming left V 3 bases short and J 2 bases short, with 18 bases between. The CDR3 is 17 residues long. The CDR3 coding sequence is TGCGCCAGCAGTCACACAGGGTCGTTATTATACACAGATACGCAGTATTTT. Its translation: CASSHTGSLLYTDTQYF.

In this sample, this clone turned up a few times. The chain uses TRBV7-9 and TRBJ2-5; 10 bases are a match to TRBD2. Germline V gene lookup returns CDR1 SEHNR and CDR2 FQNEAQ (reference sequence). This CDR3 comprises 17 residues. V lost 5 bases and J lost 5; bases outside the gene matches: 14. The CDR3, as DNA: TGTGCCAGCAGCCCGCGGTTTTCTAGCGGGAGTTATGAGACCCAGTACTTC. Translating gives CASSPRFSSGSYETQYF.

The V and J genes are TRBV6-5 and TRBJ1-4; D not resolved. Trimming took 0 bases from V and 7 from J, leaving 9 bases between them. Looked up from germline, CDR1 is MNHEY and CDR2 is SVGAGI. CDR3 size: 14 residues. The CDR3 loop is CASSYSKGSEKLFF. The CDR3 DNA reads TGTGCCAGCAGTTACTCGAAAGGGAGTGAAAAACTGTTTTTT.

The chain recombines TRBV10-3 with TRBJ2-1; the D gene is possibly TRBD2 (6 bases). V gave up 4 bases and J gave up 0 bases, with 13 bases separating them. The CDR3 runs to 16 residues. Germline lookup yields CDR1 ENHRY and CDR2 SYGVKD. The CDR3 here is CAISGGMGGSYNEQFF. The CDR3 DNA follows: TGTGCCATCAGTGGGGGTATGGGGGGCTCCTACAATGAGCAGTTCTTC.

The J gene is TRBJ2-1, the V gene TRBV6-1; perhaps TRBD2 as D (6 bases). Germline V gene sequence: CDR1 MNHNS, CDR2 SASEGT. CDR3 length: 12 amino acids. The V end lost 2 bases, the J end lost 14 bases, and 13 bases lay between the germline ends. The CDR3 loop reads CASSERAGRKFF. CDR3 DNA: TGTGCCAGCAGTGAACGGGCAGGGAGGAAGTTCTTC.

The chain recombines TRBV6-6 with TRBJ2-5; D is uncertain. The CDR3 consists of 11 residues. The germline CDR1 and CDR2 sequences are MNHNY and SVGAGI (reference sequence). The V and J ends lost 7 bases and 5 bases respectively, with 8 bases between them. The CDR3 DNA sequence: TGTGCCAGCACCAGGTCTGAGACCCAGTACTTC. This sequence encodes CASTRSETQYF.

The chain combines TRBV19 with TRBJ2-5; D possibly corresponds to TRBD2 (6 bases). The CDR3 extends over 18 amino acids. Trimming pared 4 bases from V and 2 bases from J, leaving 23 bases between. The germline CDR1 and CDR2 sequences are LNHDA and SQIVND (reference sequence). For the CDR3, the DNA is TGTGCCAGTAGTAAAAGAGGCGCTGGAGGGGATCATCAAGAGACCCAGTACTTC. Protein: CASSKRGAGGDHQETQYF.

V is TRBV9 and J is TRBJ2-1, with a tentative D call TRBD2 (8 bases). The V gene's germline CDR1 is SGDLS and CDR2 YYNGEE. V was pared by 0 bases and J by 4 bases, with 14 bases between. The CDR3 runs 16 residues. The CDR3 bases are TGTGCCAGCAGCGTAGCGGGAGGGGGCCGTTACAATGAGCAGTTCTTC. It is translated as CASSVAGGGRYNEQFF.

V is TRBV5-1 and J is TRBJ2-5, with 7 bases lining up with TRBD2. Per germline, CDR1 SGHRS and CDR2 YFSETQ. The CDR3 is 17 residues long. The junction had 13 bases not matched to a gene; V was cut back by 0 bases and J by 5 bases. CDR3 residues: CASSLGPTGGSGETQYF. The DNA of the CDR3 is TGCGCCAGCAGCTTGGGCCCGACGGGCGGGAGTGGGGAGACCCAGTACTTC.

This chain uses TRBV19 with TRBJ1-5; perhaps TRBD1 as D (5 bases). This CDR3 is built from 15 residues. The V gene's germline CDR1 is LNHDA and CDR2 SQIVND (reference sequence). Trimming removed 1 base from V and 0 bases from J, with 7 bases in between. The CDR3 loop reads CASSIGQLSNQPQHF. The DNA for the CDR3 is TGTGCCAGTAGTATAGGACAGCTTAGCAATCAGCCCCAGCATTTT.

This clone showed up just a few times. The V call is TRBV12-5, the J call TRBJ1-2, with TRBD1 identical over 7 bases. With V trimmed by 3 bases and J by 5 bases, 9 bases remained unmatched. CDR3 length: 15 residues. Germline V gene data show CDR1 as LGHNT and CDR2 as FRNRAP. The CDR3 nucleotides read TGTGCTAGTGGTTTACAGGGACAGTTTCTTTATGGCTACACCTTC. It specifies CASGLQGQFLYGYTF.

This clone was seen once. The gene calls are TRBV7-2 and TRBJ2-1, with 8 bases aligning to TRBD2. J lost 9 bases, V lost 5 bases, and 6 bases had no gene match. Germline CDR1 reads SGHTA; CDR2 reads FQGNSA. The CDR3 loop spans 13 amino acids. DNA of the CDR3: TGTGCCAGCAGCATCGAGCGGGAGCGTGAGCAGTTCTTC. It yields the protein CASSIEREREQFF. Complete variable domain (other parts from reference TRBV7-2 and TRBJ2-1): GAGVSQSPSNKVTEKGKDVELRCDPISGHTALYWYRQSLGQGLEFLIYFQGNSAPDKSGLPSDRFSAERTGGSVSTLTIQRTQQEDSAVYLCASSIEREREQFFGPGTRLTVL.

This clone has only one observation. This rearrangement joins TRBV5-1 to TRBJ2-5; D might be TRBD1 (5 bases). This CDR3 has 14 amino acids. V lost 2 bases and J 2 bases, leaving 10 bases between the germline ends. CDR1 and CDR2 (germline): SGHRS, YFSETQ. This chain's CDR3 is CASSLGVKQETQYF. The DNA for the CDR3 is TGCGCCAGCAGCTTAGGGGTAAAACAAGAGACCCAGTACTTC.

The CDR3 sequence: CASSYSGNYGYTF. The CDR3 nucleotides read TGTGCCAGCAGTTACTCGGGCAACTATGGCTACACCTTC. The chain couples TRBV6-2 or TRBV6-3 to TRBJ1-2; D is unresolved. This CDR3 comprises 13 residues. Per germline, CDR1 MNHEY and CDR2 SVGEGT. V was cut by 0 bases and J by 2 bases, with 4 bases left in between.

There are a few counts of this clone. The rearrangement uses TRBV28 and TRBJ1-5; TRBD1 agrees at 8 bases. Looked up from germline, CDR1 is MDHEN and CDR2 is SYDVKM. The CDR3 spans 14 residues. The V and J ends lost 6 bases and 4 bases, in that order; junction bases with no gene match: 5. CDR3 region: CASRSGQVNQPQHF. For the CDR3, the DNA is TGTGCCAGCAGGTCGGGACAGGTTAATCAGCCCCAGCATTTT.

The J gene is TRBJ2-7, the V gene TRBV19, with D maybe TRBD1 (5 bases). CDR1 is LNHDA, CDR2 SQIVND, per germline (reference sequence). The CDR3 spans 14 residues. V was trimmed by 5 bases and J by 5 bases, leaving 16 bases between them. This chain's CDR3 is CASSPLVGADEQYF. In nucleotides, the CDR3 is TGTGCCAGTAGTCCCCTAGTTGGGGCCGACGAGCAGTACTTC.